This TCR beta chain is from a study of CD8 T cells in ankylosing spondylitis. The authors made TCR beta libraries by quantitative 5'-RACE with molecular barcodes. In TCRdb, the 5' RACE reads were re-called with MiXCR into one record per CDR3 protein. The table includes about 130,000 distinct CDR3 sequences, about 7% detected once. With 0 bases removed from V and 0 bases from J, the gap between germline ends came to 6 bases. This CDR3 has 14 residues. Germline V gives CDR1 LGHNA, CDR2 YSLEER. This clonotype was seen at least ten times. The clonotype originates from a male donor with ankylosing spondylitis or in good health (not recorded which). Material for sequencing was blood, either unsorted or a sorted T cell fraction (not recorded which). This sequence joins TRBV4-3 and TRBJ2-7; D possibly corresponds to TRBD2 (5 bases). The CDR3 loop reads CASSQDRGSYEQYF. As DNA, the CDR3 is TGCGCCAGCAGCCAAGATCGGGGCTCCTACGAGCAGTACTTC.